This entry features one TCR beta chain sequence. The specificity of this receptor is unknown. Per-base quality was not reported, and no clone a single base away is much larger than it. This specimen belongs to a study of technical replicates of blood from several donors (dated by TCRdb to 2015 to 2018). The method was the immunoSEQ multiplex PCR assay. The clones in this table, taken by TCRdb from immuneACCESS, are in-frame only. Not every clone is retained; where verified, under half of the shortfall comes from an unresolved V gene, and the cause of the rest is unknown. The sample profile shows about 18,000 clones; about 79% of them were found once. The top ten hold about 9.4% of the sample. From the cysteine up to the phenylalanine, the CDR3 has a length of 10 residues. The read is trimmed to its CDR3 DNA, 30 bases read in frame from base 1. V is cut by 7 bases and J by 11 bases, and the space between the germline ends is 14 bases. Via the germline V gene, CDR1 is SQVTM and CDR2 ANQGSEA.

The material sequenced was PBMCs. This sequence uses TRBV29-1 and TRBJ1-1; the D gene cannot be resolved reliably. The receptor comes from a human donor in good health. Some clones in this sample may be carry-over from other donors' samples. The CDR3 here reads CSAGGLGAFF. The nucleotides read TGCAGCGCCGGAGGCCTGGGGGCTTTCTTT.